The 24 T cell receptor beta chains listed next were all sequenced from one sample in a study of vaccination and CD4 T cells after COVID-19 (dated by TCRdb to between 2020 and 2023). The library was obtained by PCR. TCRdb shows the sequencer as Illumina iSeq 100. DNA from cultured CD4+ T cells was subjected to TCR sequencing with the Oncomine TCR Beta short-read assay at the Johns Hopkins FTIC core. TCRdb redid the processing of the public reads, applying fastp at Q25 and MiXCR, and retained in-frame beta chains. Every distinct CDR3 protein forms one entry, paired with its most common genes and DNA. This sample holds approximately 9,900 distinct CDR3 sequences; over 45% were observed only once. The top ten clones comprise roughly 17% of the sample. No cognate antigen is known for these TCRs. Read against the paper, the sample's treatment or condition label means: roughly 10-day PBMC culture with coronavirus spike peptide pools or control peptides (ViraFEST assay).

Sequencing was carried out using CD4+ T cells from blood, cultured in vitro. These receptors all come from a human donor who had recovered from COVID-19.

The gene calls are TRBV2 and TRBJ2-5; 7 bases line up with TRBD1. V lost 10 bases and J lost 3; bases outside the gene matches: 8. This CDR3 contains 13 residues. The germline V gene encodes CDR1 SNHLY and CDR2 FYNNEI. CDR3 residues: CATKQTGEETQYF. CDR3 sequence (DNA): TGTGCCACCAAACAAACAGGGGAAGAGACCCAGTACTTC. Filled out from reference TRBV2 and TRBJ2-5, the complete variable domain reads EPEVTQTPSHQVTQMGQEVILRCVPISNHLYFYWYRQILGQKVEFLVSFYNNEISEKSEIFDDQFSVERPDGSNFTLKIRSTKLEDSAMYFCATKQTGEETQYFGPGTRLLVL.

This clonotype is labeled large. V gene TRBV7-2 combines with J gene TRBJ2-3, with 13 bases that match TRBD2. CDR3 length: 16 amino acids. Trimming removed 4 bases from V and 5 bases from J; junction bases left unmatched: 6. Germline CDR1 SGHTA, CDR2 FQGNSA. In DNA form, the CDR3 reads TGTGCCAGCAGCTCCCGGACTAGCGGGAGAATAGATACGCAGTATTTT. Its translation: CASSSRTSGRIDTQYF.

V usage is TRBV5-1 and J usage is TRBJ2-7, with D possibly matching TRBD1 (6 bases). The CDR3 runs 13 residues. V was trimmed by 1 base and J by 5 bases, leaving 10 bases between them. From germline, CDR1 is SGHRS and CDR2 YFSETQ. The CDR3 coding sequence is TGCGCCAGCAGCTTGTCGCCAGGGGACGAGCAGTACTTC. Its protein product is CASSLSPGDEQYF. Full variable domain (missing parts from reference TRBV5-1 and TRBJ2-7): KAGVTQTPRYLIKTRGQQVTLSCSPISGHRSVSWYQQTPGQGLQFLFEYFSETQRNKGNFPGRFSGRQFSNSRSEMNVSTLELGDSALYLCASSLSPGDEQYFGPGTRLTVT.

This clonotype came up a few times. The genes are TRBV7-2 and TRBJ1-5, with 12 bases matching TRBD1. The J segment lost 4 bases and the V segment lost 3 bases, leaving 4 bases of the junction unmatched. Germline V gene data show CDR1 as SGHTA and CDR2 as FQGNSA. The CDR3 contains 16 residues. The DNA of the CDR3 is TGTGCCAGCAGCTTTGGGGACAGGGGGCTTAATCAGCCCCAGCATTTT. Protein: CASSFGDRGLNQPQHF.

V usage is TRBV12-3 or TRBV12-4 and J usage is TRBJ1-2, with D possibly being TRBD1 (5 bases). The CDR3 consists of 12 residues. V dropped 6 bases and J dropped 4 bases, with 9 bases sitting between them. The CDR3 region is CASRLTGYGYTF. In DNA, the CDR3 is TGTGCCAGCAGGTTAACAGGCTATGGCTACACCTTC.

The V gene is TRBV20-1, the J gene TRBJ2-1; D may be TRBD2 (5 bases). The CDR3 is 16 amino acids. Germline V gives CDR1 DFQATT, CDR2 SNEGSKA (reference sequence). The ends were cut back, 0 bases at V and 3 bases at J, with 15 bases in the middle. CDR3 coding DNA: TGCAGTGCTAGAGATGCGAGGGAGACCCTCTACAATGAGCAGTTCTTC. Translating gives CSARDARETLYNEQFF.

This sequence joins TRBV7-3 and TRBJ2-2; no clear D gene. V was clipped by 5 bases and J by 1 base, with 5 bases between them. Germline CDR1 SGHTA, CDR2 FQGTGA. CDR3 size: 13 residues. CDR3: CASSLLNTGELFF. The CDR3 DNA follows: TGTGCCAGCAGCCTCCTGAACACCGGGGAGCTGTTTTTT.

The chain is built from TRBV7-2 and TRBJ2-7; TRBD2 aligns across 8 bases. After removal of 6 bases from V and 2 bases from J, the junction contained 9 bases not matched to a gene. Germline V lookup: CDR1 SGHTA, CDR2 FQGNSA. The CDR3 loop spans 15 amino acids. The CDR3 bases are TGTGCCAGCAGTCTTCTAGCGGGCCTTACCTACGAGCAGTACTTC. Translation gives CASSLLAGLTYEQYF.

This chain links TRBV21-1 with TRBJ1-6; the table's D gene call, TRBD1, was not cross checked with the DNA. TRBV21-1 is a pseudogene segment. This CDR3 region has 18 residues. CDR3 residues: CASSKVSDRGLSFSPLHF. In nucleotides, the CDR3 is TGTGCCAGCAGCAAAGTCTCGGACAGGGGGCTTTCGTTTTCACCCCTCCACTTT.

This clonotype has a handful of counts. CDR3 in amino acids: CASSPQGTGVNEQFF. The CDR3 DNA reads as TGTGCCAGCAGCCCCCAGGGGACAGGGGTAAATGAGCAGTTCTTC. The chain has TRBV7-3 and TRBJ2-1; 10 bases fit TRBD1. The germline gives CDR1 SGHTA, CDR2 FQGTGA. V shed 5 bases, J shed 7 bases, and the junction held 8 bases outside the gene matches. The CDR3 contains 15 residues. Combining the CDR3 with reference TRBV7-3 and TRBJ2-1 gives the whole variable domain GAGVSQTPSNKVTEKGKYVELRCDPISGHTALYWYRQSLGQGPEFLIYFQGTGAADDSGLPNDRFFAVRPEGSVSTLKIQRTERGDSAVYLCASSPQGTGVNEQFFGPGTRLTVL.

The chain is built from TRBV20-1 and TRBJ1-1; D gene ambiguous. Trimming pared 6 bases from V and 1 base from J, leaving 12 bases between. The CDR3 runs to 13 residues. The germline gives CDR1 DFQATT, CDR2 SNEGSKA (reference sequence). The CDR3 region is CSASGLSNTEAFF. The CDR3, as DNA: TGCAGTGCATCGGGTCTTTCGAACACTGAAGCTTTCTTT.

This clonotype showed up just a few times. The CDR3 DNA is TGTGCCAGCTCACGAAACCCGGGACAGCCAACCTATGGCTACACCTTC. Encoded protein: CASSRNPGQPTYGYTF. The chain combines TRBV18 with TRBJ1-2, with 7 bases lining up with TRBD1. The J segment lost 4 bases and the V segment lost 4 bases, leaving 12 bases of the junction unmatched. This CDR3 spans 16 amino acids. Germline lookup yields CDR1 KGHSH and CDR2 LQKENI.

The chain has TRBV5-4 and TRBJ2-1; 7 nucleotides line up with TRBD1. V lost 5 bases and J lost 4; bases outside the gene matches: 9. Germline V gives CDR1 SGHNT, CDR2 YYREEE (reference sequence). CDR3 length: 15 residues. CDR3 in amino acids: CASSPLGGSYNEQFF. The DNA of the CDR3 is TGTGCCAGCAGTCCCTTAGGGGGCTCTTACAATGAGCAGTTCTTC.

The CDR3 is CASSERYTDTQYF. The CDR3 DNA reads TGTGCCAGCAGTGAACGGTACACAGATACGCAGTATTTT. V gene TRBV2 combines with J gene TRBJ2-3; D call uncertain. V lost 2 bases and J 2 bases, leaving 5 bases between the germline ends. The CDR3 sequence is 13 residues long. CDR1 is SNHLY, CDR2 FYNNEI, per germline.

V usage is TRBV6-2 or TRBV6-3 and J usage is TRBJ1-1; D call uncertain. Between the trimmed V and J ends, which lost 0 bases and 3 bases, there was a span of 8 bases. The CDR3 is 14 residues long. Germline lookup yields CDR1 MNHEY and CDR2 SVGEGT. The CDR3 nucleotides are TGTGCCAGCAGTTACTCCCGCGGGGACACTGAAGCTTTCTTT. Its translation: CASSYSRGDTEAFF.

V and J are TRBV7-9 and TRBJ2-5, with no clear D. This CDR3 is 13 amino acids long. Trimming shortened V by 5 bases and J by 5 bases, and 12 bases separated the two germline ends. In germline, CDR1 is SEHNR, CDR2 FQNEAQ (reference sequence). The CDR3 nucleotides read TGTGCCAGCAGCCGCGAATTCAGGGAGACCCAGTACTTC. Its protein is CASSREFRETQYF.

The CDR3 sequence: CASRMTGADHGYTF. The CDR3 DNA follows: TGTGCCAGCAGGATGACAGGGGCGGACCATGGCTACACCTTC. The V call is TRBV5-4, the J call TRBJ1-2; 8 nucleotides align to TRBD1. CDR3 length: 14 amino acids. V lost 5 bases, J lost 6 bases, and 9 bases stayed unmatched. Germline CDR1 and CDR2: SGHNT and YYREEE (reference sequence).

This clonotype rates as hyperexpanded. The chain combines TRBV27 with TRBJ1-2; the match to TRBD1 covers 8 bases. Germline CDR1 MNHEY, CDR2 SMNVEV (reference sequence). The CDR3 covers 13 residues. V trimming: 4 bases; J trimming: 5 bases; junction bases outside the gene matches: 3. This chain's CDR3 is CASSYRQGYGYTF. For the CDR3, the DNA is TGTGCCAGCAGTTACAGACAGGGGTATGGCTACACCTTC.

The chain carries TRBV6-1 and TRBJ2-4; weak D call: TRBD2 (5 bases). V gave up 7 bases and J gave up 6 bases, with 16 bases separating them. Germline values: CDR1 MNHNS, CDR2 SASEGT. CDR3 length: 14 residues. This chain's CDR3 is CASTQTLLVNIQYF. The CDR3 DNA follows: TGTGCCAGCACCCAAACCTTACTAGTAAACATTCAGTACTTC.

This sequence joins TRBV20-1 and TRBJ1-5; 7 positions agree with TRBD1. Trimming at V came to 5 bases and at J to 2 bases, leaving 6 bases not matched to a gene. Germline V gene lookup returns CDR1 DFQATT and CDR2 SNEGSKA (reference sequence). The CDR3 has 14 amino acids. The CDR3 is CSAQGERGNQPQHF. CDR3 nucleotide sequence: TGCAGTGCTCAGGGGGAACGCGGCAATCAGCCCCAGCATTTT.

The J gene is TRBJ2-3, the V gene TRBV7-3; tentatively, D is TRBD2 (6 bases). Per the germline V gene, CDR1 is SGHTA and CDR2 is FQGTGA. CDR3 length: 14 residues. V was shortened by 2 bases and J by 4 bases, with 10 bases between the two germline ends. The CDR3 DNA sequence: TGTGCCAGCAGCTTAGGGTCTAGCGCAGATACGCAGTATTTT. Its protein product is CASSLGSSADTQYF.

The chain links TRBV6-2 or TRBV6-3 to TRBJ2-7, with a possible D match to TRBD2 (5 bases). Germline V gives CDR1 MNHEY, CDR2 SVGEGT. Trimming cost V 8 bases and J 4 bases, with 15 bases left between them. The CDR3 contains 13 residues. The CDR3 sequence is CASAGLFDYEQYF. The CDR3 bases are TGTGCCAGCGCGGGCCTGTTTGATTACGAGCAGTACTTC.

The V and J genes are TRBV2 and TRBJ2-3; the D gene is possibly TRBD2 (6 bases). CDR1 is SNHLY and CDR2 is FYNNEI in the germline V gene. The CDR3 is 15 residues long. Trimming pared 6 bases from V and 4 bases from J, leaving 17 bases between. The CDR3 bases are TGTGCCAGCAGGGTTGCGAAGGGAGGTGCAGATACGCAGTATTTT. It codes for CASRVAKGGADTQYF.

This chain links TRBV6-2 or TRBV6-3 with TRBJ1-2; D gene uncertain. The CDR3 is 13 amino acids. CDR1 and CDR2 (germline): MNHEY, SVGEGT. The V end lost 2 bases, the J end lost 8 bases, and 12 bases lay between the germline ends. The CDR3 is CASSYRGAMGYTF. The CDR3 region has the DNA TGTGCCAGCAGTTACCGCGGAGCTATGGGCTACACCTTC.